The present T cell receptor beta chain was sequenced within a study of blood T cells in healthy people across ages. A second roughly 7 to 12 cycle PCR used barcoded and J-beta primers. TCRdb reprocessed the 5' RACE reads via MiXCR and lists one record per CDR3 protein. The sample comprises 900,000 to 950,000 distinct CDR3 sequences, approximately 32% of which are singletons, and 10% to 13% rests with the top ten. A remark on this clonotype: A much larger clone lies a single base off, so this may be a read error.

The CDR3 sequence is 14 residues long. The trim removed 1 base at V and 5 bases at J, leaving 4 bases unmatched. In germline, CDR1 is LGHNA, CDR2 YNFKEQ. The data were also submitted as part of a second study, on T cells of mothers and their children. That report adds: Thymic selection shapes TCR recombination output similarly in related and unrelated pairs.

Sample: blood. This chain connects TRBV4-2 to TRBJ2-5; the match to TRBD2 covers 7 bases. The source is a middle-aged woman in good health. Here the CDR3 reads CASSQGVGGETQYF. The CDR3 coding sequence is TGTGCCAGCAGCCAAGGTGTGGGAGGGGAGACCCAGTACTTC.